A single sample gave rise to the 25 T cell receptor beta chains below, sequenced in a study of blood T cell repertoires in COVID-19. Profiled with immunoSEQ multiplex PCR; TCRdb holds only in-frame clones, not every one. This sample yields about 150,000 clones, of which around 80% are seen a single time; 10% to 15% belongs to the top ten. Sequenced sample: peripheral blood. The source of these receptors is a man aged 55 to 70 with active or convalescent COVID-19.

J is TRBJ2-1 and V is TRBV7-9; maybe TRBD1 (6 bases). Germline V gene data show CDR1 as SEHNR and CDR2 as FQNEAQ (reference sequence). Trimming shortened V by 4 bases and J by 8 bases, and 18 bases separated the two germline ends. The CDR3 contains 15 residues. The CDR3 DNA follows: TGTGCCAGCAGCTCCGTTGGGCAGGGGTACTATGAGCAGTTCTTC. This gives the protein CASSSVGQGYYEQFF.

The chain couples TRBV4-3 to TRBJ2-7, with 9 bases that match TRBD2. The CDR3 is 13 residues long. CDR1 and CDR2 (germline): LGHNA, YSLEER. The ends lost 3 bases at V and 5 bases at J; junction bases unmatched: 2. CDR3 coding DNA: TGCGCCAGCAGCCAGACTAGCGGCCACGAGCAGTACTTC. Translating it yields CASSQTSGHEQYF.

A few counts support this clone. This chain joins TRBV27 and TRBJ2-7; D not certain. CDR1 is MNHEY and CDR2 is SMNVEV in the germline V gene (reference sequence). With 3 bases removed from V and 5 bases from J, the gap between germline ends came to 5 bases. The CDR3 is 11 residues long. Here the CDR3 reads CASSFENEQYF. CDR3 DNA sequence: TGTGCCAGCAGTTTCGAGAACGAGCAGTACTTC.

The chain employs TRBV3-1 (or the pseudogene TRBV3-2) and TRBJ1-2; D remains ambiguous. CDR3 length equals 15 residues. V shed 1 base and J shed 0 bases, with 9 bases lying between them. Germline V CDR1 and CDR2: LGHDT, YNNKEL (reference sequence). Written as DNA, the CDR3 is TGTGCCAGCAGCCAAGGACTCATTACTAACTATGGCTACACCTTC. It codes for CASSQGLITNYGYTF.

The chain is built from TRBV29-1 and TRBJ1-3; D remains unclear. CDR3 size: 11 residues. V was cut by 6 bases and J by 2 bases, with 5 bases left in between. Germline loops: CDR1 SQVTM, CDR2 ANQGSEA. The CDR3 region is CSVRAGNTIYF. CDR3 DNA: TGCAGCGTGAGAGCTGGAAACACCATATATTTT.

V is TRBV7-2 and J is TRBJ2-5; 12 positions match TRBD1. The V and J ends lost 7 bases and 4 bases, in that order; junction bases with no gene match: 10. CDR1 is SGHTA, CDR2 FQGNSA, per germline. There are 16 residues in the CDR3. CDR3 DNA sequence: TGTGCCAGCAATACCCGGGACAGGGGGCCGGGAGAGACCCAGTACTTC. It is translated as CASNTRDRGPGETQYF.

The chain employs TRBV6-6 and TRBJ2-4; D remains unclear. The CDR3 has 14 amino acids. Trimming stripped 6 bases from V and 5 bases from J, with 14 bases between. CDR1 and CDR2 from the germline V gene are MNHNY and SVGAGI (reference sequence). The CDR3 spells CASSPLAAQNIQYF. DNA for the CDR3: TGTGCCAGCAGCCCCCTGGCGGCCCAAAACATTCAGTACTTC.

This chain connects TRBV6-5 to TRBJ2-7; the match to TRBD1 covers 9 bases. The CDR3 contains 15 residues. Looked up from germline, CDR1 is MNHEY and CDR2 is SVGAGI. With 6 bases clipped from V and 0 bases from J, the junction kept 6 bases outside the gene matches. CDR3 bases: TGTGCCAGCAGGGCCCGGGACAGGGTCTCCTACGAGCAGTACTTC. Protein: CASRARDRVSYEQYF.

This clone has at least ten counts. The chain couples TRBV6-5 to TRBJ1-1; 7 bases are a match to TRBD1. V dropped 5 bases and J dropped 5; count of bases not matched to a gene: 8. The CDR3 is 14 residues long. Germline V gene sequence: CDR1 MNHEY, CDR2 SVGAGI. In DNA, the CDR3 is TGTGCCAGCAGTACTTCTCGGGGACAGACTGAAGCTTTCTTT. Amino acid sequence: CASSTSRGQTEAFF.

This chain links TRBV6-5 with TRBJ1-3; D uncertain. CDR1 MNHEY and CDR2 SVGAGI come from the germline V gene. The CDR3 totals 15 residues. Trimming shortened V by 6 bases and J by 4 bases, and 16 bases separated the two germline ends. The CDR3 spells CASRSNEGDGNTIYF. DNA for the CDR3: TGTGCCAGCAGGTCTAATGAGGGAGACGGAAACACCATATATTTT.

This clone has more than one count but fewer than ten. The CDR3 spells CAWDGGAAGPGGDTQYF. CDR3 DNA: TGTGCCTGGGACGGAGGTGCAGCGGGACCTGGGGGAGATACGCAGTATTTT. This rearrangement joins TRBV30 to TRBJ2-3; TRBD2 agrees at 7 bases. J was trimmed by 5 bases and V by 5 bases; bases with no gene match: 19. The V gene's germline CDR1 is GTSNPN and CDR2 SVGIG (reference sequence). This CDR3 spans 17 amino acids.

V is TRBV2 and J is TRBJ2-2; D is perhaps TRBD1 (6 bases). Germline V gene sequence: CDR1 SNHLY, CDR2 FYNNEI. This CDR3 contains 15 residues. Between the trimmed V and J ends, which lost 6 bases and 0 bases, there was a span of 11 bases. CDR3: CASRPGQANTGELFF. CDR3 in DNA: TGTGCCAGCAGACCGGGACAAGCGAACACCGGGGAGCTGTTTTTT. The full variable domain, rest sourced from reference TRBV2 and TRBJ2-2, is EPEVTQTPSHQVTQMGQEVILRCVPISNHLYFYWYRQILGQKVEFLVSFYNNEISEKSEIFDDQFSVERPDGSNFTLKIRSTKLEDSAMYFCASRPGQANTGELFFGEGSRLTVL.

The rearrangement joins TRBV27 to TRBJ1-2; a weak D match, TRBD1 (5 bases). V was cut by 5 bases and J by 0 bases, with 13 bases left in between. The CDR3 consists of 15 residues. The germline V gene has CDR1 MNHEY and CDR2 SMNVEV (reference sequence). CDR3 sequence (DNA): TGTGCCAGCAGTAGGGGCTTAGGGGCTAACTATGGCTACACCTTC. Protein sequence: CASSRGLGANYGYTF.

The table lists this clone with a count of one. V and J are TRBV19 and TRBJ1-2; the D gene is possibly TRBD1 (6 bases). The CDR3 consists of 15 residues. Per germline, CDR1 LNHDA and CDR2 SQIVND (reference sequence). V gave up 6 bases and J gave up 2 bases, with 16 bases separating them. DNA of the CDR3: TGTGCCAGTAGCCGAGGGGGGGAAGCGAACTATGGCTACACCTTC. Encoded protein: CASSRGGEANYGYTF.

This clone has only a few counts. V usage is TRBV5-4 and J usage is TRBJ2-6, with 11 bases matching TRBD1. The CDR3 is 19 residues long. Per germline, CDR1 SGHNT and CDR2 YYREEE (reference sequence). The ends lost 4 bases at V and 3 bases at J; junction bases unmatched: 12. The CDR3, as DNA: TGTGCCAGCAGCATTCCCCTCGGACAGGGGGCATATGGGGCCAACGTCCTGACTTTC. Protein product: CASSIPLGQGAYGANVLTF.

V usage is TRBV5-6 and J usage is TRBJ2-3; a weak D match, TRBD2 (6 bases). V dropped 4 bases and J dropped 5 bases, with 14 bases sitting between them. There are 14 residues in the CDR3. In germline, CDR1 is SGHDT, CDR2 YYEEEE. The CDR3 nucleotides read TGTGCCAGCAGCGCGGACTATCGGGGAGATACGCAGTATTTT. Encoded protein: CASSADYRGDTQYF.

This chain links TRBV5-4 with TRBJ2-3; TRBD1 agrees at 7 bases. CDR1 and CDR2 (germline): SGHNT, YYREEE (reference sequence). V lost 2 bases, J lost 6 bases, and 6 bases stayed unmatched. The CDR3 runs to 14 residues. This CDR3 reads CASSFRTGGDTQYF. The CDR3 DNA is TGTGCCAGCAGCTTTCGGACAGGCGGGGATACGCAGTATTTT.

The chain carries TRBV27 and TRBJ2-7; D perhaps matches TRBD1 (6 bases). This CDR3 region has 15 residues. V dropped 2 bases and J dropped 2 bases, with 13 bases sitting between them. Germline V gene data show CDR1 as MNHEY and CDR2 as SMNVEV (reference sequence). The CDR3 bases are TGTGCCAGCAGTTTACGCGCCAGGGGAACCTACGAGCAGTACTTC. Amino acids: CASSLRARGTYEQYF.

The chain is built from TRBV2 and TRBJ1-1; 8 nucleotides match TRBD1. V was clipped by 8 bases and J by 10 bases; unmatched bases: 12. This CDR3 spans 13 amino acids. Germline CDR1 is SNHLY and CDR2 is FYNNEI. CDR3 region: CASGRGLGQLAFF. The CDR3 DNA reads as TGTGCCAGCGGCAGGGGGCTCGGCCAATTAGCTTTCTTT.

The chain combines TRBV7-6 with TRBJ2-7, with D maybe TRBD1 (6 bases). Trimming shortened V by 5 bases and J by 2 bases, and 16 bases separated the two germline ends. Germline V gives CDR1 SGHVS, CDR2 FNYEAQ. The CDR3 has 15 residues. CDR3 protein: CASSPTGLPAYEQYF. CDR3 sequence (DNA): TGTGCCAGCAGCCCGACAGGTCTCCCGGCCTACGAGCAGTACTTC.

J is TRBJ1-3 and V is TRBV3-1 (or the pseudogene TRBV3-2), with 7 positions matching TRBD1. Trimming at V came to 5 bases and at J to 2 bases, leaving 3 bases not matched to a gene. This CDR3 has 14 residues. CDR1 is LGHDT and CDR2 is YNNKEL in the germline V gene (reference sequence). This CDR3 is CASSRQGTGNTIYF. In DNA form, the CDR3 reads TGTGCCAGCAGCAGACAGGGAACTGGAAACACCATATATTTT.

The gene calls are TRBV7-2 and TRBJ2-2; 8 bases line up with TRBD1. The CDR3 extends over 15 amino acids. The V segment lost 6 bases and the J segment 4 bases; nucleotides outside the gene matches: 7. From germline, CDR1 is SGHTA and CDR2 FQGNSA. The CDR3 loop is CASRKDRGGTGELFF. CDR3 DNA: TGTGCCAGCAGGAAAGACAGGGGCGGCACCGGGGAGCTGTTTTTT.

The chain couples TRBV6-5 to TRBJ1-1; D not certain. The germline CDR1 and CDR2 sequences are MNHEY and SVGAGI. The V end was cut by 6 bases, the J end by 10 bases, with 21 bases between. This CDR3 contains 14 residues. The CDR3 region has the DNA TGTGCCAGCAGCCGTTGGACCGCCGAAAGCGGAGCTTTCTTT. Its translation: CASSRWTAESGAFF.

The genes are TRBV28 and TRBJ1-4; D is unresolved. Germline assignment: CDR1 MDHEN and CDR2 SYDVKM. Trimming shortened V by 3 bases and J by 3 bases, and 17 bases separated the two germline ends. The CDR3 extends over 17 amino acids. The CDR3 DNA sequence: TGTGCCAGCAGTTTGAGGGCCAGGCCTAGGGCTAATGAAAAACTGTTTTTT. Translating gives CASSLRARPRANEKLFF.

J is TRBJ1-3 and V is TRBV6-5; D remains ambiguous. V gave up 7 bases and J gave up 4 bases, with 14 bases separating them. This CDR3 contains 14 residues. Germline CDR1 MNHEY, CDR2 SVGAGI. In nucleotides, the CDR3 is TGTGCCAGCACCGAAGGTGGAGGGGGAAACACCATATATTTT. Its protein is CASTEGGGGNTIYF.